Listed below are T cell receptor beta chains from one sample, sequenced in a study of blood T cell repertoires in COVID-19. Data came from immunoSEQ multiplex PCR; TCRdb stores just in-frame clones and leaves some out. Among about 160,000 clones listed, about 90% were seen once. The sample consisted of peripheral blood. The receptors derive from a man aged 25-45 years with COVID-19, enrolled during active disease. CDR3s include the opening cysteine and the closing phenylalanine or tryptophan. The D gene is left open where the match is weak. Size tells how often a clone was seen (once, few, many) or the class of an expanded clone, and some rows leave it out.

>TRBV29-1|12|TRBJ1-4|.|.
CSVESGGGKLFF
TGCAGCGTTGAATCTGGGGGAGGAAAACTGTTTTTT
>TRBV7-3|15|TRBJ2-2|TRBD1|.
CASSPQGFNTGELFF
TGTGCCAGCAGCCCACAGGGGTTCAACACCGGGGAGCTGTTTTTT
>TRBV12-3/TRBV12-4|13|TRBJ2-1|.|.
CASSSSAYNEQFF
TGTGCCAGCAGTTCCAGCGCCTACAATGAGCAGTTCTTC
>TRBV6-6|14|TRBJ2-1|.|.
CASTADGTYNEQFF
TGTGCCAGCACTGCGGACGGGACTTACAATGAGCAGTTCTTC
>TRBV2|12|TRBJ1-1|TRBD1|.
CASKDRRTEAFF
TGTGCCAGCAAGGACAGGCGCACTGAAGCTTTCTTT
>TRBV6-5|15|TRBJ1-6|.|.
CASSYSNNYNSPLHF
TGTGCCAGCAGTTACTCGAACAATTATAATTCACCCCTCCACTTT
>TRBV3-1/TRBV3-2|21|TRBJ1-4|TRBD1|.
CASSQVVGQGATVGTNEKLFF
TGTGCCAGCAGCCAAGTCGTCGGACAGGGGGCTACCGTTGGGACTAATGAAAAACTGTTTTTT
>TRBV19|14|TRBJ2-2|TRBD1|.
CASRGQSNTGELFF
TGTGCCAGTAGGGGACAGTCGAACACCGGGGAGCTGTTTTTT
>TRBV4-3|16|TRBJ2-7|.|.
CASSQDYAVNSYEQYF
TGCGCCAGCAGCCAAGATTACGCAGTAAACTCCTACGAGCAGTACTTC
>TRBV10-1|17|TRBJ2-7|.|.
CASSEGGGPTVGYEQYF
TGCGCCAGCAGTGAAGGTGGCGGGCCTACGGTCGGATACGAGCAGTACTTC
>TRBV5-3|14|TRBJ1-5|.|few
CARSWSGAHQPQHF
TGTGCCAGAAGCTGGTCAGGGGCCCATCAGCCCCAGCATTTT
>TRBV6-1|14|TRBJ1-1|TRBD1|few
CASSELGQGKGAFF
TGTGCCAGCAGTGAATTGGGACAGGGGAAGGGGGCTTTCTTT
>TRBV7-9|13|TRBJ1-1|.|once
CASSFAGNTEAFF
TGTGCCAGCAGCTTCGCAGGGAACACTGAAGCTTTCTTT
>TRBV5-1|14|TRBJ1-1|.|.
CASSTGTKNTEAFF
TGCGCCAGCAGCACCGGGACAAAGAACACTGAAGCTTTCTTT
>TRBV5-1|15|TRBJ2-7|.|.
CASSPSRSLTYEQYF
TGCGCCAGCAGCCCTTCTAGGAGTTTAACCTACGAGCAGTACTTC
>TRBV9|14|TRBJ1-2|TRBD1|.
CASSVGGRGLGYTF
TGTGCCAGCAGCGTAGGGGGCAGGGGGCTTGGCTACACCTTC
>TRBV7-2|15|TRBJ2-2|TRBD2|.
CASSHSGGAPGELFF
TGTGCCAGCAGTCACAGCGGGGGGGCCCCCGGGGAGCTGTTTTTT
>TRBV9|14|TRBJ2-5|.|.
CASSGPRSWETQYF
TGTGCCAGCAGCGGGCCCCGCTCCTGGGAGACCCAGTACTTC
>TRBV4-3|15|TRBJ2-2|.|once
CASSQGTVNTGELFF
TGCGCCAGCAGCCAAGGGACTGTGAACACCGGGGAGCTGTTTTTT
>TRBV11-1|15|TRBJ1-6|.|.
CASSRGTPNNSPLHF
TGTGCCAGCAGCCGGGGGACTCCGAATAATTCACCCCTCCACTTT
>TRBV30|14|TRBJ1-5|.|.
CAWSVLGLHQPQHF
TGTGCCTGGAGTGTACTCGGTTTACATCAGCCCCAGCATTTT
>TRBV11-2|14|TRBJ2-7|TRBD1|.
CASSLGQGGYEQYF
TGTGCCAGCAGCCTAGGACAGGGGGGCTACGAGCAGTACTTC
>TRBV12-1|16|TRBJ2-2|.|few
CASSPADRTNTGELFF
TGTGCCAGCAGCCCCGCCGACAGGACGAACACCGGGGAGCTGTTTTTT
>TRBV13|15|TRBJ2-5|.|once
CASSLPSSGPETQYF
TGTGCCAGCAGCTTACCTTCCAGCGGACCAGAGACCCAGTACTTC
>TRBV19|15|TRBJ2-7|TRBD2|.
CASSIDQGLAREQYF
TGTGCCAGTAGTATAGATCAGGGACTAGCGCGCGAGCAGTACTTC
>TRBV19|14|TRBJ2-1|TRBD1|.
CASPLRQGRNEQFF
TGTGCCAGTCCTCTTAGACAGGGGAGAAATGAGCAGTTCTTC
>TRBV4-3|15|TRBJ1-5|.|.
CASSQDNRANQPQHF
TGCGCCAGCAGCCAAGATAACAGGGCGAATCAGCCCCAGCATTTT
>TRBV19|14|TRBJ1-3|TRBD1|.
CASSNDRVGNTIYF
TGTGCCAGTAGTAACGACAGGGTTGGAAACACCATATATTTT
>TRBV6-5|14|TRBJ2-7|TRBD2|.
CASRGLAGGYEQYF
TGTGCCAGCAGAGGACTAGCGGGAGGTTACGAGCAGTACTTC
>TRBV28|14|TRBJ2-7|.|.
CASHVRGSSYEQYF
TGTGCCAGTCACGTAAGGGGGAGCTCCTACGAGCAGTACTTC
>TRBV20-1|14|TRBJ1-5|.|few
CSASQGPGGQPQHF
TGCAGTGCTAGTCAGGGGCCGGGGGGACAGCCCCAGCATTTT
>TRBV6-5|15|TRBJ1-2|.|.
CASSYSAGSHYGYTF
TGTGCCAGCAGTTACTCGGCAGGATCCCACTATGGCTACACCTTC
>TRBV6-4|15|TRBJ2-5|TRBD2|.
CASSESAGSQETQYF
TGTGCCAGCAGTGAATCAGCGGGAAGCCAAGAGACCCAGTACTTC
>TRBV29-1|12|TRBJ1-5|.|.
CSVGRSGQPQHF
TGCAGCGTTGGGAGGAGTGGTCAGCCCCAGCATTTT
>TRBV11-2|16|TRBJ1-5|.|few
CASSLGSPGLGQPQHF
TGTGCCAGCAGCTTAGGAAGCCCGGGTTTAGGTCAGCCCCAGCATTTT
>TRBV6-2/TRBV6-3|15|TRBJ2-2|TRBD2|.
CASSSGLGRSGELFF
TGTGCCAGCAGCTCGGGACTAGGACGGTCCGGGGAGCTGTTTTTT
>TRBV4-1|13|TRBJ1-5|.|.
CASSQAGNQPQHF
TGCGCCAGCAGCCAAGCGGGCAATCAGCCCCAGCATTTT
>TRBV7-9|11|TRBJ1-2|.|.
CASSHDPGNTF
TGTGCCAGCAGCCATGACCCGGGGAACACCTTC
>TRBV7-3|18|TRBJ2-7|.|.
CASSLMGRTDTTYYEQYF
TGTGCCAGCAGCTTAATGGGGCGGACAGACACGACTTACTACGAGCAGTACTTC
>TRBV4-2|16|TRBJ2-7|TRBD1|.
CASSQDRQGSSYEQYF
TGTGCCAGCAGCCAAGATAGACAGGGGAGCTCCTACGAGCAGTACTTC
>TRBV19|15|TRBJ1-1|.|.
CASTPTGQMNTEAFF
TGTGCCAGTACCCCGACGGGACAAATGAACACTGAAGCTTTCTTT
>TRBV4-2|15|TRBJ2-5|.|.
CASSQGSGFGETQYF
TGTGCCAGCAGCCAGGGGAGCGGGTTCGGGGAGACCCAGTACTTC
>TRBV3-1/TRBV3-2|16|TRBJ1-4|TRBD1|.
CASSHRTGYSNEKLFF
TGTGCCAGCAGCCACCGGACAGGGTATAGTAATGAAAAACTGTTTTTT
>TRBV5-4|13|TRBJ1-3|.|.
CASSLVAGNTIYF
TGTGCCAGCAGCTTGGTAGCTGGAAACACCATATATTTT
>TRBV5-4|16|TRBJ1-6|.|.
CASNAGGQFNNSPLHF
TGTGCCAGCAATGCGGGGGGGCAGTTTAATAATTCACCCCTCCACTTT
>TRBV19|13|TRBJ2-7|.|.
CASSITARYEQYF
TGTGCCAGTAGTATCACGGCGCGGTACGAGCAGTACTTC
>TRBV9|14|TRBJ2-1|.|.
CASSVGGESVEQFF
TGTGCCAGCAGCGTAGGTGGGGAGTCGGTTGAGCAGTTCTTC
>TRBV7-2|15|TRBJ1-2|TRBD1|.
CASSLAEGAEYGYTF
TGTGCCAGCAGCTTAGCGGAGGGGGCCGAATATGGCTACACCTTC